Below are 12 T cell receptor beta chains sequenced from a single sample in a study of cytomegalovirus exposure and HLA in healthy donors. The PCR used 60 Vbeta and 13 Jbeta primers. Method: immunoSEQ multiplex PCR; TCRdb's copy keeps in-frame clones and lacks some. The table includes about 80,000 clones, roughly 80% detected once. The sample taken for sequencing was PBMCs. These receptors all stem from a middle-aged woman in good health and CMV-seropositive.

The chain carries TRBV7-9 and TRBJ1-1; D gene unclear. CDR3 size: 11 residues. Germline assignment: CDR1 SEHNR and CDR2 FQNEAQ (reference sequence). The CDR3 sequence: CSSGLSTEAFF. The DNA of the CDR3 is TGTTCGAGCGGGCTGAGCACTGAAGCTTTCTTT.

Only one count was recorded for this clone. The chain carries TRBV30 and TRBJ1-2; D possibly corresponds to TRBD1 (5 bases). The CDR3 loop spans 13 amino acids. V was trimmed by 2 bases and J by 2 bases, leaving 9 bases between them. Germline CDR1 is GTSNPN and CDR2 is SVGIG (reference sequence). Written as DNA, the CDR3 is TGTGCCTGGAGTCGCGACAGAAACTATGGCTACACCTTC. It yields the protein CAWSRDRNYGYTF.

V and J are TRBV7-8 and TRBJ1-1; 8 nucleotides line up with TRBD1. The trim removed 3 bases at V and 4 bases at J, leaving 7 bases unmatched. This CDR3 comprises 15 residues. The germline CDR1 and CDR2 sequences are SGHVS and FQNEAQ. The CDR3 DNA reads TGTGCCAGCAGCTTGAGGCAGGGGGCGAGCACTGAAGCTTTCTTT. Translation: CASSLRQGASTEAFF.

Only a few counts were recorded for this clone. The CDR3 DNA follows: TGTGCCAGCAGTGGGGGCGGACTAGCGGGGCTTGAGCAGTACTTC. The encoded protein is CASSGGGLAGLEQYF. V gene TRBV6-1 combines with J gene TRBJ2-7, with 12 nucleotides matching TRBD2. J was trimmed by 7 bases and V by 4 bases; bases with no gene match: 8. Germline values: CDR1 MNHNS, CDR2 SASEGT. The CDR3 loop spans 15 amino acids.

This clone was seen more than once but under ten times. The chain is built from TRBV6-5 and TRBJ1-1; unclear D gene. The germline gives CDR1 MNHEY, CDR2 SVGAGI. The CDR3 is 16 amino acids. Trimming pared 0 bases from V and 0 bases from J, leaving 11 bases between. The CDR3 here is CASSYSRRMLNTEAFF. CDR3 coding DNA: TGTGCCAGCAGTTACTCGAGGAGGATGTTGAACACTGAAGCTTTCTTT.

This sequence joins TRBV18 and TRBJ1-1, with 8 bases lining up with TRBD1. From germline, CDR1 is KGHSH and CDR2 LQKENI. V gave up 5 bases and J gave up 4 bases; unmatched junction bases: 9. This CDR3 region has 15 residues. For the CDR3, the DNA is TGTGCCAGCTCAACATCCAGGGGGCAGGGCACTGAAGCTTTCTTT. Translation gives CASSTSRGQGTEAFF. Drawing the rest from reference TRBV18 and TRBJ1-1, the complete variable domain is NAGVMQNPRHLVRRRGQEARLRCSPMKGHSHVYWYRQLPEEGLKFMVYLQKENIIDESGMPKERFSAEFPKEGPSILRIQQVVRGDSAAYFCASSTSRGQGTEAFFGQGTRLTVV.

The CDR3: CASSAAGGYEQYF. In nucleotides, the CDR3 is TGTGCCAGCTCCGCGGCAGGGGGGTACGAGCAGTACTTC. This chain links TRBV18 with TRBJ2-7; maybe TRBD1 (7 bases). Germline CDR1 KGHSH, CDR2 LQKENI. This CDR3 is built from 13 residues. Trimming cost V 6 bases and J 4 bases, with 13 bases left between them.

The V and J genes are TRBV6-1 and TRBJ1-1; TRBD1 might be the D (6 bases). There are 15 residues in the CDR3. Trimming took 6 bases from V and 4 from J, leaving 18 bases between them. In germline, CDR1 is MNHNS, CDR2 SASEGT. The DNA of the CDR3 is TGTGCCAGCAGCCCCCTGGGGGGGCGAAGCACTGAAGCTTTCTTT. Translated, it gives CASSPLGGRSTEAFF.

The V gene is TRBV9, the J gene TRBJ2-7; 12 bases match TRBD2. V was clipped by 4 bases and J by 2 bases; unmatched bases: 1. The germline V gene encodes CDR1 SGDLS and CDR2 YYNGEE. The CDR3 loop spans 14 amino acids. CDR3 region: CASSRTSGTYEQYF. The CDR3 nucleotides read TGTGCCAGCAGCAGGACTAGCGGGACCTACGAGCAGTACTTC. Based on the CDR3 plus reference TRBV9 and TRBJ2-7, the full variable domain is DSGVTQTPKHLITATGQRVTLRCSPRSGDLSVYWYQQSLDQGLQFLIQYYNGEERAKGNILERFSAQQFPDLHSELNLSSLELGDSALYFCASSRTSGTYEQYFGPGTRLTVT.

This clone was seen a single time. The chain links TRBV19 to TRBJ1-5; 9 bases align to TRBD1. Trimming at V came to 6 bases and at J to 6 bases, leaving 3 bases not matched to a gene. The CDR3 length is 13 residues. From germline, CDR1 is LNHDA and CDR2 SQIVND (reference sequence). CDR3 protein: CASRDRGRQPQHF. The CDR3 region has the DNA TGTGCCAGTAGGGACAGGGGACGTCAGCCCCAGCATTTT.

This clone was detected only once. The chain recombines TRBV9 with TRBJ1-4; 9 bases fit TRBD1. The CDR3 loop spans 15 amino acids. With V trimmed by 2 bases and J by 8 bases, 7 bases remained unmatched. CDR1 is SGDLS and CDR2 is YYNGEE in the germline V gene. This chain's CDR3 is CASSVGTGIREKLFF. The CDR3 DNA follows: TGTGCCAGCAGCGTGGGGACAGGGATAAGGGAAAAACTGTTTTTT.

This chain uses TRBV29-1 with TRBJ2-1; 9 bases match TRBD2. V was pared by 7 bases and J by 4 bases, with 8 bases of the junction left unmatched. The CDR3 is 14 amino acids. Germline V gives CDR1 SQVTM, CDR2 ANQGSEA. CDR3 amino acids: CSALTSGLYNEQFF. CDR3 sequence (DNA): TGCAGCGCTCTCACTAGCGGGCTTTACAATGAGCAGTTCTTC.